Listed below are T cell receptor beta chains from one sample, sequenced in a study of blood T cell repertoires in COVID-19. Clones were read by immunoSEQ multiplex PCR, and TCRdb kept only the in-frame ones, dropping some. The sample includes some 180,000 clones, 83% seen only once; the top ten take roughly 20%. The material sequenced was peripheral blood. The receptors stem from a woman aged 70 to 79 who had recovered from COVID-19. The CDR3 runs from the conserved cysteine through the conserved F or W. Fields, in order: clone size, V gene, J gene, D gene, CDR3 protein, CDR3 DNA. The D gene is left open where the match is weak. Clone size is stated in some rows and not others, as once, few, many or a class when expanded.

clone size: .; V gene: TRBV5-1; J gene: TRBJ2-7; D gene: TRBD1; CDR3 protein: CASSHTGGAVIVSSYEQYF; CDR3 DNA: TGCGCCAGCAGCCACACAGGGGGCGCGGTTATTGTTAGCTCCTACGAGCAGTACTTC
clone size: .; V gene: TRBV5-1; J gene: TRBJ2-1; D gene: TRBD2; CDR3 protein: CASRPTGGGNEQFF; CDR3 DNA: TGCGCCAGCAGGCCGACCGGCGGGGGGAATGAGCAGTTCTTC
clone size: once; V gene: TRBV15; J gene: TRBJ1-1; D gene: .; CDR3 protein: CATSTPAEAFF; CDR3 DNA: TGTGCCACCAGCACGCCGGCTGAAGCTTTCTTT
clone size: .; V gene: TRBV19; J gene: TRBJ2-5; D gene: .; CDR3 protein: CASSIGGRGRGGETQYF; CDR3 DNA: TGTGCCAGTAGTATAGGGGGCCGAGGCAGGGGTGGAGAGACCCAGTACTTC
clone size: .; V gene: TRBV6-5; J gene: TRBJ2-3; D gene: .; CDR3 protein: CATTRGGTDTQYF; CDR3 DNA: TGTGCCACCACGAGGGGGGGGACAGATACGCAGTATTTT
clone size: .; V gene: TRBV6-5; J gene: TRBJ2-7; D gene: TRBD2; CDR3 protein: CASSQGLAVYEQYF; CDR3 DNA: TGTGCCAGCAGCCAGGGACTAGCGGTGTACGAGCAGTACTTC
clone size: .; V gene: TRBV7-3; J gene: TRBJ2-1; D gene: TRBD2; CDR3 protein: CASSPGGSDNEQFF; CDR3 DNA: TGTGCCAGCTCCCCGGGAGGGTCAGATAATGAGCAGTTCTTC
clone size: .; V gene: TRBV9; J gene: TRBJ1-5; D gene: TRBD1; CDR3 protein: CASSLGTGGNQPQHF; CDR3 DNA: TGTGCCAGCAGCCTCGGGACAGGGGGCAATCAGCCCCAGCATTTT
clone size: .; V gene: TRBV3-1/TRBV3-2; J gene: TRBJ2-4; D gene: TRBD2; CDR3 protein: CASSQLAGGKNIQYF; CDR3 DNA: TGTGCCAGCAGCCAACTAGCGGGGGGTAAAAACATTCAGTACTTC
clone size: .; V gene: TRBV5-4; J gene: TRBJ1-2; D gene: .; CDR3 protein: CASMALPSYGYTF; CDR3 DNA: TGTGCCAGCATGGCTCTCCCCTCCTATGGCTACACCTTC
clone size: many; V gene: TRBV18; J gene: TRBJ1-1; D gene: .; CDR3 protein: CASSPAAGTEAFF; CDR3 DNA: TGTGCCAGCTCACCAGCAGCGGGCACTGAAGCTTTCTTT
clone size: .; V gene: TRBV6-2/TRBV6-3; J gene: TRBJ2-5; D gene: .; CDR3 protein: CASSHPRETQYF; CDR3 DNA: TGTGCCAGCAGTCACCCCCGGGAGACCCAGTACTTC
clone size: .; V gene: TRBV19; J gene: TRBJ2-2; D gene: .; CDR3 protein: CASSALRGSSTGELFF; CDR3 DNA: TGTGCCAGTAGTGCTCTACGGGGGTCGAGCACCGGGGAGCTGTTTTTT
clone size: .; V gene: TRBV19; J gene: TRBJ1-4; D gene: TRBD1; CDR3 protein: CASQDRGFEKLFF; CDR3 DNA: TGTGCCAGTCAGGACAGGGGATTTGAAAAACTGTTTTTT
clone size: .; V gene: TRBV4-3; J gene: TRBJ1-2; D gene: .; CDR3 protein: CASSLTTFNYGYTF; CDR3 DNA: TGCGCCAGCAGCCTAACAACCTTTAACTATGGCTACACCTTC
clone size: .; V gene: TRBV15; J gene: TRBJ1-1; D gene: .; CDR3 protein: CATSPRGGTEAFF; CDR3 DNA: TGTGCCACCAGCCCCAGGGGAGGGACTGAAGCTTTCTTT
clone size: .; V gene: TRBV24-1; J gene: TRBJ2-3; D gene: .; CDR3 protein: CATSDPSTDTQYF; CDR3 DNA: TGTGCCACCAGTGACCCTAGCACAGATACGCAGTATTTT
clone size: .; V gene: TRBV6-5; J gene: TRBJ2-7; D gene: TRBD2; CDR3 protein: CATSGNGDEQYF; CDR3 DNA: TGTGCTACAAGCGGGAACGGAGACGAGCAGTACTTC
clone size: .; V gene: TRBV2; J gene: TRBJ1-1; D gene: TRBD1; CDR3 protein: CARTGGPNTEAFF; CDR3 DNA: TGTGCCAGGACAGGGGGCCCGAACACTGAAGCTTTCTTT
clone size: .; V gene: TRBV12-3/TRBV12-4; J gene: TRBJ2-3; D gene: .; CDR3 protein: CASSGQGTDTQYF; CDR3 DNA: TGTGCCAGCAGTGGGCAGGGGACAGATACGCAGTATTTT
clone size: .; V gene: TRBV7-9; J gene: TRBJ2-1; D gene: .; CDR3 protein: CASSPEWGPEQFF; CDR3 DNA: TGTGCCAGCAGCCCCGAGTGGGGCCCTGAGCAGTTCTTC
clone size: .; V gene: TRBV21-1; J gene: TRBJ2-7; D gene: .; CDR3 protein: CASSKMSSGRGSYEQYF; CDR3 DNA: TGTGCCAGCAGCAAGATGTCTAGCGGGAGGGGGTCCTACGAGCAGTACTTC
clone size: .; V gene: TRBV6-1; J gene: TRBJ1-1; D gene: TRBD1; CDR3 protein: CASSEGQGAVGAFF; CDR3 DNA: TGTGCCAGCAGTGAAGGACAGGGGGCTGTAGGAGCTTTCTTT
clone size: .; V gene: TRBV10-3; J gene: TRBJ1-2; D gene: TRBD1; CDR3 protein: CAISLGQGATNYGYTF; CDR3 DNA: TGTGCCATCAGCCTTGGACAGGGGGCTACTAACTATGGCTACACCTTC
clone size: .; V gene: TRBV28; J gene: TRBJ2-7; D gene: .; CDR3 protein: CASSRRDPGAYEQYF; CDR3 DNA: TGTGCCAGCAGTAGACGGGACCCAGGGGCGTACGAGCAGTACTTC
clone size: .; V gene: TRBV15; J gene: TRBJ2-5; D gene: .; CDR3 protein: CATSRDRGQQETQYF; CDR3 DNA: TGTGCCACCAGCAGAGATCGAGGGCAGCAAGAGACCCAGTACTTC
clone size: .; V gene: TRBV12-3/TRBV12-4; J gene: TRBJ2-2; D gene: .; CDR3 protein: CASSPSRTGELFF; CDR3 DNA: TGTGCCAGCAGTCCATCCCGGACCGGGGAGCTGTTTTTT
clone size: .; V gene: TRBV3-1/TRBV3-2; J gene: TRBJ2-1; D gene: .; CDR3 protein: CASSQRLAAQFF; CDR3 DNA: TGTGCCAGCAGCCAGAGATTGGCGGCGCAGTTCTTC
clone size: once; V gene: TRBV5-1; J gene: TRBJ2-7; D gene: TRBD1; CDR3 protein: CASSLASGQDYEQYF; CDR3 DNA: TGCGCCAGCAGCTTGGCCTCGGGACAGGACTACGAGCAGTACTTC
clone size: once; V gene: TRBV11-2; J gene: TRBJ1-1; D gene: .; CDR3 protein: CAASRGTEAFF; CDR3 DNA: TGTGCCGCCTCCCGGGGAACTGAAGCTTTCTTT
clone size: once; V gene: TRBV6-5; J gene: TRBJ2-7; D gene: TRBD1; CDR3 protein: CASSPDRVPYEQYF; CDR3 DNA: TGTGCCAGCAGTCCAGACAGGGTCCCCTACGAGCAGTACTTC
clone size: .; V gene: TRBV5-4; J gene: TRBJ2-7; D gene: TRBD1; CDR3 protein: CASSPDRGLYEQYF; CDR3 DNA: TGTGCCAGCAGCCCGGACAGGGGACTCTACGAGCAGTACTTC
clone size: .; V gene: TRBV19; J gene: TRBJ1-5; D gene: TRBD1; CDR3 protein: CASSTRTGGPYQPQHF; CDR3 DNA: TGTGCCAGTAGTACCCGGACAGGGGGCCCGTATCAGCCCCAGCATTTT
clone size: .; V gene: TRBV5-1; J gene: TRBJ2-1; D gene: TRBD2; CDR3 protein: CASSPQWAGGGNEQFF; CDR3 DNA: TGCGCCAGCAGCCCCCAGTGGGCGGGAGGGGGCAATGAGCAGTTCTTC
clone size: few; V gene: TRBV7-9; J gene: TRBJ1-5; D gene: .; CDR3 protein: CASSLGRIKNQPQHF; CDR3 DNA: TGTGCCAGCAGCTTAGGGCGGATCAAAAATCAGCCCCAGCATTTT
clone size: few; V gene: TRBV5-1; J gene: TRBJ1-4; D gene: .; CDR3 protein: CASSPGGRGSGEKLFF; CDR3 DNA: TGCGCCAGCAGCCCGGGGGGCAGGGGTTCGGGTGAAAAACTGTTTTTT
clone size: .; V gene: TRBV29-1; J gene: TRBJ1-2; D gene: TRBD1; CDR3 protein: CSGTGTVNGYTF; CDR3 DNA: TGCAGCGGGACCGGGACAGTAAATGGCTACACCTTC
clone size: .; V gene: TRBV30; J gene: TRBJ2-5; D gene: .; CDR3 protein: CAWRGKLGLGGAWGETQYF; CDR3 DNA: TGTGCCTGGAGGGGGAAGCTTGGGCTCGGCGGGGCCTGGGGGGAGACCCAGTACTTC
clone size: few; V gene: TRBV10-3; J gene: TRBJ2-7; D gene: .; CDR3 protein: CAISEFRYEQYF; CDR3 DNA: TGTGCCATCAGTGAGTTTCGCTACGAGCAGTACTTC
clone size: .; V gene: TRBV9; J gene: TRBJ1-2; D gene: TRBD1; CDR3 protein: CASSAHPTGDYGYTF; CDR3 DNA: TGTGCCAGCAGCGCCCACCCAACAGGGGACTATGGCTACACCTTC
clone size: .; V gene: TRBV4-2; J gene: TRBJ1-2; D gene: TRBD1; CDR3 protein: CASSRNRGGYGYTF; CDR3 DNA: TGTGCCAGCAGCCGCAACAGGGGCGGCTATGGCTACACCTTC
clone size: .; V gene: TRBV5-4; J gene: TRBJ2-1; D gene: TRBD2; CDR3 protein: CASSAGGLTYNEQFF; CDR3 DNA: TGTGCCAGCAGCGCGGGGGGCCTGACCTACAATGAGCAGTTCTTC
clone size: .; V gene: TRBV30; J gene: TRBJ1-1; D gene: .; CDR3 protein: CAWAQGLNTEAFF; CDR3 DNA: TGTGCCTGGGCCCAGGGCCTCAACACTGAAGCTTTCTTT
clone size: .; V gene: TRBV6-5; J gene: TRBJ1-6; D gene: TRBD1; CDR3 protein: CATRQGDSPLHF; CDR3 DNA: TGTGCCACCAGGCAGGGGGATTCACCCCTCCACTTT
clone size: .; V gene: TRBV6-2/TRBV6-3; J gene: TRBJ2-2; D gene: TRBD1; CDR3 protein: CASSPGDGRGSTGELFF; CDR3 DNA: TGTGCCAGCAGTCCAGGGGATGGCAGGGGGAGCACCGGGGAGCTGTTTTTT
clone size: .; V gene: TRBV3-1/TRBV3-2; J gene: TRBJ2-7; D gene: TRBD2; CDR3 protein: CASSPGLAGAPSEQYF; CDR3 DNA: TGTGCCAGCAGCCCGGGACTAGCGGGGGCCCCTAGCGAGCAGTACTTC
clone size: .; V gene: TRBV25-1; J gene: TRBJ1-2; D gene: .; CDR3 protein: CASDRGAGYGYTF; CDR3 DNA: TGTGCCAGCGACCGGGGGGCGGGCTATGGCTACACCTTC
clone size: .; V gene: TRBV5-1; J gene: TRBJ1-5; D gene: TRBD1; CDR3 protein: CASSLTGQVDQPQHF; CDR3 DNA: TGCGCCAGCAGCTTGACTGGACAGGTCGATCAGCCCCAGCATTTT
clone size: few; V gene: TRBV14; J gene: TRBJ2-7; D gene: TRBD1; CDR3 protein: CASSQAGQGRGYEQYF; CDR3 DNA: TGTGCCAGCAGCCAAGCGGGACAGGGGAGAGGGTACGAGCAGTACTTC
clone size: .; V gene: TRBV2; J gene: TRBJ2-1; D gene: .; CDR3 protein: CASRHRDTSSYNEQFF; CDR3 DNA: TGTGCCAGCAGACACCGGGACACGAGCTCCTACAATGAGCAGTTCTTC
clone size: .; V gene: TRBV5-1; J gene: TRBJ1-3; D gene: .; CDR3 protein: CASSQQSSGNTIYF; CDR3 DNA: TGCGCCAGCAGCCAACAGAGCTCTGGAAACACCATATATTTT
clone size: .; V gene: TRBV7-3; J gene: TRBJ2-3; D gene: TRBD2; CDR3 protein: CASSLRRGGADTQYF; CDR3 DNA: TGTGCCAGCAGCTTACGCCGGGGGGGAGCAGATACGCAGTATTTT
clone size: .; V gene: TRBV18; J gene: TRBJ1-1; D gene: .; CDR3 protein: CASSPPSGGNTEAFF; CDR3 DNA: TGTGCCAGCTCACCACCGTCGGGGGGGAACACTGAAGCTTTCTTT
clone size: .; V gene: TRBV2; J gene: TRBJ2-3; D gene: TRBD2; CDR3 protein: CASSVGGADTQYF; CDR3 DNA: TGTGCCAGCAGTGTCGGGGGGGCAGATACGCAGTATTTT
clone size: .; V gene: TRBV4-3; J gene: TRBJ2-4; D gene: .; CDR3 protein: CASSQGDKDIQYF; CDR3 DNA: TGCGCCAGCAGCCAAGGGGACAAGGACATTCAGTACTTC
clone size: .; V gene: TRBV5-1; J gene: TRBJ2-7; D gene: TRBD2; CDR3 protein: CASSLRASGRSGYEQYF; CDR3 DNA: TGCGCCAGCAGCTTGCGGGCTAGCGGGAGGTCGGGTTACGAGCAGTACTTC